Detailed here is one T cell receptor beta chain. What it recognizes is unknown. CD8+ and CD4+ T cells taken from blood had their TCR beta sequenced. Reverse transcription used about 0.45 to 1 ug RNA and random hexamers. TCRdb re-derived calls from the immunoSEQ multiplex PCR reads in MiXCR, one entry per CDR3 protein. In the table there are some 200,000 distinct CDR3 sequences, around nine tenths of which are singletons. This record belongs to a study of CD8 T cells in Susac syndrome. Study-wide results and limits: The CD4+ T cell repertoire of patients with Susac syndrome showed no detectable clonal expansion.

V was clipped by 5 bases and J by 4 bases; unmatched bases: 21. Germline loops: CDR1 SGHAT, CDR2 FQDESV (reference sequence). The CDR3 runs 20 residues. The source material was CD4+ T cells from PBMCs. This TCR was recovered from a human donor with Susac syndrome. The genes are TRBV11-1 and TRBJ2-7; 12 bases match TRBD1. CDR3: CASSPIRRDRGLTGGYEQYF. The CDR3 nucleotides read TGTGCCAGCAGCCCAATACGCCGGGACAGGGGGCTGACCGGGGGATACGAGCAGTACTTC.